Each of the 21 T cell receptor beta chains below was sequenced from the same sample in a study of cytomegalovirus exposure and HLA in healthy donors. Primers: 60 Vbeta forward and 13 Jbeta reverse. The assay was immunoSEQ multiplex PCR, and TCRdb's table has in-frame clones only and misses some. The sample lists about 91,000 clones, around nine tenths occurring once. The sample consisted of PBMCs. The receptors stem from a man in his thirties or forties in good health and CMV-seropositive.

This rearrangement joins TRBV19 to TRBJ2-7; no clear D. With 3 bases removed from V and 5 bases from J, the gap between germline ends came to 14 bases. Germline V gene data show CDR1 as LNHDA and CDR2 as SQIVND (reference sequence). The CDR3 loop spans 14 amino acids. The CDR3 coding sequence is TGTGCCAGTAGTATTTCAGGTGAAGTCCACGAGCAGTACTTC. Amino acids: CASSISGEVHEQYF.

The CDR3 is CASSLPGLAATYEQYF. CDR3 sequence (DNA): TGTGCCAGCAGCTTACCGGGACTAGCGGCTACCTACGAGCAGTACTTC. The chain couples TRBV28 to TRBJ2-7, with 11 bases identical to TRBD2. The V gene's germline CDR1 is MDHEN and CDR2 SYDVKM. J lost 2 bases, V lost 6 bases, and 9 bases had no gene match. The CDR3 loop spans 16 amino acids.

This clone was detected once. The rearrangement joins TRBV11-3 to TRBJ2-1, with D perhaps TRBD1 (5 bases). V dropped 1 base and J dropped 8 bases, with 6 bases sitting between them. The CDR3 runs 12 residues. The V gene's germline CDR1 is SGHNT and CDR2 YENEEA. CDR3 sequence: CASSLGGDEQFF. Here the CDR3 DNA reads TGTGCCAGCAGCTTAGGGGGCGATGAGCAGTTCTTC.

V is TRBV5-1 and J is TRBJ2-3; D perhaps matches TRBD2 (6 bases). The CDR3 runs 16 residues. V dropped 4 bases and J dropped 0 bases, with 15 bases sitting between them. Germline CDR1 reads SGHRS; CDR2 reads YFSETQ. The DNA of the CDR3 is TGCGCCAGCAGCCGGGGGAACATCCAAAGCACAGATACGCAGTATTTT. Its protein is CASSRGNIQSTDTQYF.

The count of this clone is one. This chain links TRBV10-1 with TRBJ2-7; D possibly corresponds to TRBD1 (5 bases). The CDR3 is 13 amino acids. Germline V lookup: CDR1 WNHNN, CDR2 SYGVQD (reference sequence). The germline V and J ends were trimmed by 10 bases and 0 bases, with 13 bases remaining between them. CDR3 nucleotides: TGCGCCATCGGACATCGCAGCTCCTACGAGCAGTACTTC. Its translation: CAIGHRSSYEQYF.

The chain carries TRBV27 and TRBJ2-5; possible D gene TRBD2, 6 bases. V lost 2 bases and J 5 bases, leaving 21 bases between the germline ends. The germline CDR1 and CDR2 sequences are MNHEY and SMNVEV (reference sequence). This CDR3 region has 17 residues. CDR3 coding DNA: TGTGCCAGCAGTTTAAGGGGCGGGCGGGGAGGTCGTGAGACCCAGTACTTC. Translating it yields CASSLRGGRGGRETQYF.

The J gene is TRBJ2-1, the V gene TRBV5-4; D might be TRBD2 (5 bases). From germline, CDR1 is SGHNT and CDR2 YYREEE (reference sequence). The CDR3 sequence is 15 residues long. Trimming took off 2 bases at V and 6 bases at J, with 15 bases between the two ends. For the CDR3, the DNA is TGTGCCAGCAGCTTAGGGAGTGGGCCCCCCAATGAGCAGTTCTTC. The encoded protein is CASSLGSGPPNEQFF. The full variable domain, completed using reference TRBV5-4 and TRBJ2-1, is ETGVTQSPTHLIKTRGQQVTLRCSSQSGHNTVSWYQQALGQGPQFIFQYYREEENGRGNFPPRFSGLQFPNYSSELNVNALELDDSALYLCASSLGSGPPNEQFFGPGTRLTVL.

The chain links TRBV4-1 to TRBJ2-2, with D perhaps matching TRBD1 (6 bases). CDR1 is MGHRA and CDR2 is YSYEKL in the germline V gene. Trimming stripped 1 base from V and 3 bases from J, with 12 bases between. The CDR3 is 16 residues long. This CDR3 is CASSQVPAGDTGELFF. As DNA, the CDR3 is TGCGCCAGCAGCCAAGTCCCAGCAGGGGACACCGGGGAGCTGTTTTTT.

The chain recombines TRBV4-1 with TRBJ1-5, with TRBD1 identical over 8 bases. CDR3 length: 14 residues. V lost 3 bases, J lost 2 bases, and 0 bases stayed unmatched. Looked up from germline, CDR1 is MGHRA and CDR2 is YSYEKL. Written as DNA, the CDR3 is TGCGCCAGCAGCCAGGGACAGGGCAATCAGCCCCAGCATTTT. It codes for CASSQGQGNQPQHF.

The V and J genes are TRBV12-5 and TRBJ2-7; 7 bases are shared with TRBD1. Trimming at V came to 3 bases and at J to 2 bases, leaving 10 bases not matched to a gene. Germline lookup yields CDR1 LGHNT and CDR2 FRNRAP. The CDR3 contains 16 residues. CDR3: CASGLSRTGVTYEQYF. DNA for the CDR3: TGTGCTAGTGGTTTATCCCGGACAGGCGTGACCTACGAGCAGTACTTC. Combining the CDR3 with reference TRBV12-5 and TRBJ2-7 gives the whole variable domain DARVTQTPRHKVTEMGQEVTMRCQPILGHNTVFWYRQTMMQGLELLAYFRNRAPLDDSGMPKDRFSAEMPDATLATLKIQPSEPRDSAVYFCASGLSRTGVTYEQYFGPGTRLTVT.

V usage is TRBV11-2 and J usage is TRBJ2-5, with a tentative D call TRBD2 (5 bases). Deletions cut 11 bases from V and 5 bases from J, with 18 bases between. In germline, CDR1 is SGHAT, CDR2 FQNNGV. The CDR3 has 13 amino acids. This CDR3 reads CASQRGGYETQYF. The CDR3 bases are TGTGCCTCTCAACGAGGCGGGTACGAGACCCAGTACTTC.

The rearrangement joins TRBV9 to TRBJ1-5; perhaps TRBD1 as D (5 bases). Trimming took 1 base from V and 4 from J, leaving 9 bases between them. The CDR3 length is 14 residues. CDR1 and CDR2 from the germline V gene are SGDLS and YYNGEE. CDR3 amino acids: CASSVTGGNQPQHF. CDR3 bases: TGTGCCAGCAGCGTAACAGGAGGGAATCAGCCCCAGCATTTT. The variable domain in full, completed from reference TRBV9 and TRBJ1-5, reads DSGVTQTPKHLITATGQRVTLRCSPRSGDLSVYWYQQSLDQGLQFLIQYYNGEERAKGNILERFSAQQFPDLHSELNLSSLELGDSALYFCASSVTGGNQPQHFGDGTRLSIL.

As for this clone: The sample has other DNA sequences that encode this CDR3 too. The J gene is TRBJ1-1, the V gene TRBV11-3, with D uncertain. From germline, CDR1 is SGHNT and CDR2 YENEEA. The CDR3 loop spans 13 amino acids. Trimming stripped 0 bases from V and 1 base from J, with 3 bases between. For the CDR3, the DNA is TGTGCCAGCAGCTTAGACAGGAACACTGAAGCTTTCTTT. It codes for CASSLDRNTEAFF.

As regards this clone: Other DNA variants within this sample encode the same CDR3. The genes are TRBV9 and TRBJ2-3, with 11 positions matching TRBD2. Germline CDR1 and CDR2: SGDLS and YYNGEE. J lost 2 bases, V lost 0 bases, and 2 bases had no gene match. The CDR3 spans 16 residues. CDR3 sequence (DNA): TGTGCCAGCAGCGTAGGACTAGCGGGAAACACAGATACGCAGTATTTT. As protein: CASSVGLAGNTDTQYF.

The chain links TRBV29-1 to TRBJ2-2; the D gene is possibly TRBD2 (6 bases). The V end was cut by 7 bases, the J end by 4 bases, with 16 bases between. The CDR3 has 14 amino acids. Per germline, CDR1 SQVTM and CDR2 ANQGSEA. The CDR3 region has the DNA TGCAGCGCCGTCGGGGGTCCGGGCACCGGGGAGCTGTTTTTT. This sequence encodes CSAVGGPGTGELFF.

The rearrangement links TRBV28 to TRBJ1-1, with D possibly matching TRBD1 (5 bases). Between the trimmed V and J ends, which lost 1 base and 3 bases, there was a span of 18 bases. This CDR3 region has 17 residues. Per the germline V gene, CDR1 is MDHEN and CDR2 is SYDVKM. CDR3 bases: TGTGCCAGCAGTTTATCTCGCGGAGCCCGGGGGGACACTGAAGCTTTCTTT. Translating it yields CASSLSRGARGDTEAFF.

The J gene is TRBJ2-7, the V gene TRBV18, with 8 positions matching TRBD2. V lost 6 bases, J lost 4 bases, and 11 bases stayed unmatched. Germline V lookup: CDR1 KGHSH, CDR2 LQKENI. The CDR3 consists of 15 residues. The CDR3 region has the DNA TGTGCCAGCTCCCAGACGCTGTCGGGGGGGTACGAGCAGTACTTC. This encodes CASSQTLSGGYEQYF.

This clone was seen a handful of times. This chain connects TRBV30 to TRBJ2-2, with 10 bases that match TRBD1. The V gene end was trimmed by 6 bases and the J gene end by 6 bases; junction bases not matched to a gene: 4. The germline V gene encodes CDR1 GTSNPN and CDR2 SVGIG (reference sequence). This CDR3 is 13 amino acids long. The DNA of the CDR3 is TGTGCCTGCGGGGACAGGGGCGCCGGGGAGCTGTTTTTT. This gives the protein CACGDRGAGELFF.

The chain recombines TRBV5-4 with TRBJ2-3; 8 nucleotides match TRBD2. The CDR3 is made up of 16 amino acids. The J segment lost 4 bases and the V segment lost 4 bases, leaving 11 bases of the junction unmatched. The germline gives CDR1 SGHNT, CDR2 YYREEE (reference sequence). CDR3 region: CASSPQVAGGADTQYF. As DNA, the CDR3 is TGTGCCAGCAGCCCTCAAGTGGCGGGAGGCGCAGATACGCAGTATTTT.

The V gene is TRBV19, the J gene TRBJ1-1, with a possible D match to TRBD1 (5 bases). V dropped 3 bases and J dropped 3 bases, with 8 bases sitting between them. Germline-derived CDR1 and CDR2 are LNHDA and SQIVND (reference sequence). This CDR3 contains 13 residues. The CDR3 sequence: CASSIKGDTEAFF. The CDR3 region has the DNA TGTGCCAGTAGTATCAAAGGGGACACTGAAGCTTTCTTT.

The chain employs TRBV6-1 and TRBJ2-1, with D unresolved. Per the germline V gene, CDR1 is MNHNS and CDR2 is SASEGT. CDR3 size: 13 residues. V was shortened by 1 base and J by 6 bases, with 7 bases between the two germline ends. CDR3 sequence: CASSEVGGNEQFF. The CDR3 DNA is TGTGCCAGCAGTGAAGTTGGCGGCAATGAGCAGTTCTTC.